The clone carrying this T cell receptor beta chain was detected ten times or more. This specimen belongs to a study of T-cell reconstitution after alpha-beta-depleted transplantation in children. It was with unique molecular identifiers that the TCRbeta library was prepared. TCRdb re-analysed the PCR reads in MiXCR, keeping a single row per CDR3 protein. The data show about 640,000 distinct CDR3 sequences, approximately 15% seen once. This CDR3 comprises 15 residues. Germline V gives CDR1 DFQATT, CDR2 SNEGSKA (reference sequence). V shed 5 bases and J shed 4 bases, with 18 bases lying between them. The gene calls are TRBV20-1 and TRBJ2-1, with a tentative D call TRBD2 (5 bases). The source is a human donor who donated a stem cell graft to a child with acute myeloid leukemia. Sequences were derived from PBMCs from the stem cell graft donor, sampled from the stem cell graft. CDR3 residues: CSAGRRSPSYNEQFF. CDR3 sequence (DNA): TGCAGTGCTGGACGGAGGAGCCCCTCTTACAATGAGCAGTTCTTC.